The clone carrying this TCR beta chain has ten or more counts. It was RNA transcripts that yielded the amplified TCR beta CDR3 regions. TCR CDR3 underwent first-round RT-PCR with the HTBI primer set. TCRdb reanalysed the multiplex PCR reads using MiXCR and keeps one entry per CDR3 protein. The repertoire has more than 300,000 distinct CDR3 sequences, 14% of them found once; the top ten carry just under 25%. The source of the sample is a study of T cells in Graves' hyperthyroidism and ophthalmopathy. J gave up 3 bases and V 5 bases, and 8 bases lay outside the gene matches. The CDR3 spans 14 residues. CDR1 and CDR2 (germline): DFQATT, SNEGSKA (reference sequence). It was uncontrolled infection, other autoimmune disease, pregnancy or lactation that excluded patients.

The clonotype comes from a woman in her twenties or thirties with Graves' hyperthyroidism. This chain joins TRBV20-1 and TRBJ2-7, with 9 bases fitting TRBD1. The sample was blood. Here the CDR3 reads CSAQPGQGLYEQYF. CDR3 nucleotides: TGCAGTGCTCAACCGGGACAGGGTCTCTACGAGCAGTACTTC.